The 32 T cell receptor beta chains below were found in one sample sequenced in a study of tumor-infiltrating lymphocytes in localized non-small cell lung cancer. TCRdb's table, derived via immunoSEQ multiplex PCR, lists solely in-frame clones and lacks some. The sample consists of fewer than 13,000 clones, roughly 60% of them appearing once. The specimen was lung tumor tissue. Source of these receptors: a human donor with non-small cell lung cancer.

The CDR3 here is CAWNREGNTEAFF. The DNA for the CDR3 is TGTGCCTGGAACAGGGAGGGGAACACTGAAGCTTTCTTT. The chain combines TRBV30 with TRBJ1-1; D is perhaps TRBD1 (6 bases). The CDR3 covers 13 residues. The V end lost 4 bases, the J end lost 1 base, and 10 bases lay between the germline ends. Germline CDR1 is GTSNPN and CDR2 is SVGIG (reference sequence).

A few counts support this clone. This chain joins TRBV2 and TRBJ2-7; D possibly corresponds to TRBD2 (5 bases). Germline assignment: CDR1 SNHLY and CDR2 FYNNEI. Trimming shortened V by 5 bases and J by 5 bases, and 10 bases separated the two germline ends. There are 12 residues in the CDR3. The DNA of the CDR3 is TGTGCCAGCAGTCGGGATTTCCACGAGCAGTACTTC. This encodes CASSRDFHEQYF.

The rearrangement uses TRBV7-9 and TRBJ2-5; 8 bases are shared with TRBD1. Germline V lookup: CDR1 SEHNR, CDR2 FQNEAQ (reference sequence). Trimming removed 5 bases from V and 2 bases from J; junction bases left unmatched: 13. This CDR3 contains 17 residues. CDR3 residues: CASSKSTGATNQETQYF. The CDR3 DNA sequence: TGTGCCAGCAGCAAGTCGACAGGGGCGACAAATCAAGAGACCCAGTACTTC.

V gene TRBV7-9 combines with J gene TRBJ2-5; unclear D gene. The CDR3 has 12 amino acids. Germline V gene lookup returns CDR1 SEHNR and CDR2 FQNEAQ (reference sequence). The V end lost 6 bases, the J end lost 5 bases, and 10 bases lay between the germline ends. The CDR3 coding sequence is TGTGCCAGCAGTAGAACCCGGGAGACCCAGTACTTC. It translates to CASSRTRETQYF.

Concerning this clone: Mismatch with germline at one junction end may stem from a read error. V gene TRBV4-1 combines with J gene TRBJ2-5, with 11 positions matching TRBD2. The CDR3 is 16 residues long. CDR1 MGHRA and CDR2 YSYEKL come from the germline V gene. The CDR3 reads CASSQEASGRQETQYF. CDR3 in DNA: TGCGCCAGCAGTCAAGAGGCTAGCGGGAGGCAAGAGACCCAGTACTTC.

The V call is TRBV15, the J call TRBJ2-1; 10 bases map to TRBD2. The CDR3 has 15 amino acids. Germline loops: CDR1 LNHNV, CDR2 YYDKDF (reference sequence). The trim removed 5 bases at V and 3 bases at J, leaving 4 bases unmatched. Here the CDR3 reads CATSFTSGDYNEQFF. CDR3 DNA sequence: TGTGCCACCAGCTTTACTAGCGGGGACTACAATGAGCAGTTCTTC.

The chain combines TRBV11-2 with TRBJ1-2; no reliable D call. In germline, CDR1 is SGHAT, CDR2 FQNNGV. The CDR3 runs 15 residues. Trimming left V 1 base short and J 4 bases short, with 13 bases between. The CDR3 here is CASSLGAGVGYGYTF. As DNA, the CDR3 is TGTGCCAGCAGCTTAGGGGCGGGAGTGGGCTATGGCTACACCTTC.

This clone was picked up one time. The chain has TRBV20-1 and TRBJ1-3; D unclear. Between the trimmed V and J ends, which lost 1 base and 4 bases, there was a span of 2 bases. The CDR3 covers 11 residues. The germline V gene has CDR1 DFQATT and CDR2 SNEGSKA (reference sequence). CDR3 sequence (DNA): TGCAGTGCTAGAGGGGGAAACACCATATATTTT. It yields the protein CSARGGNTIYF.

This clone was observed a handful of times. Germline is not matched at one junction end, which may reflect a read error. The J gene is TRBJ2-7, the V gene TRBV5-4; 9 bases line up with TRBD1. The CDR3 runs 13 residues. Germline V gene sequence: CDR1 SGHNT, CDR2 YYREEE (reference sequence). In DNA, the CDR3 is TGTGCCAGCAGGTTGGGACAGGGCAACGAGCAGTACTTC. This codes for CASRLGQGNEQYF.

Here the CDR3 reads CASSSEPGTGYSEQYF. The CDR3 DNA reads TGCGCCAGCAGCTCTGAACCCGGGACAGGGTACTCCGAGCAGTACTTC. The chain joins TRBV5-1 to TRBJ2-7, with 9 bases that match TRBD1. CDR1 and CDR2 from the germline V gene are SGHRS and YFSETQ. V was clipped by 3 bases and J by 6 bases; unmatched bases: 13. CDR3 length: 16 residues.

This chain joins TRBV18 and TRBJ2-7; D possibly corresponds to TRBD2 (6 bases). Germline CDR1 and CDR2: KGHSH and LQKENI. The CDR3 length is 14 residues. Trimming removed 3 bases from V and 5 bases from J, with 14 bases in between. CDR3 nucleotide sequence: TGTGCCAGCTCACCCGGTTCCGGGGGAAACGAGCAGTACTTC. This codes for CASSPGSGGNEQYF.

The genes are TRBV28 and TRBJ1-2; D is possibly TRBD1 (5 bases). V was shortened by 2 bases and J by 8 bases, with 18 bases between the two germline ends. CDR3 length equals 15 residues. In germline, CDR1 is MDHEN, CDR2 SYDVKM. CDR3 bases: TGTGCCAGCAGTTTACCAGCAGCAGGGCGGATAGGCTACACCTTC. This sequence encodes CASSLPAAGRIGYTF.

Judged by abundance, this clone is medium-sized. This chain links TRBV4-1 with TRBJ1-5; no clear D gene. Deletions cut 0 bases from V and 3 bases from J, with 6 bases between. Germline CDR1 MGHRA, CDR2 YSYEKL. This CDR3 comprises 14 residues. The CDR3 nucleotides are TGCGCCAGCAGCCAAGAGGGGTTCAATCAGCCCCAGCATTTT. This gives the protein CASSQEGFNQPQHF.

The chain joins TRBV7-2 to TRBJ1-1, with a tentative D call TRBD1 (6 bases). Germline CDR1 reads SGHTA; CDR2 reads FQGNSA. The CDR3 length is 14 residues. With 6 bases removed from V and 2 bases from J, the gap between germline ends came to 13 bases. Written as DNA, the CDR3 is TGTGCCAGCAGACAGAACAGGGATAACACTGAAGCTTTCTTT. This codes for CASRQNRDNTEAFF.

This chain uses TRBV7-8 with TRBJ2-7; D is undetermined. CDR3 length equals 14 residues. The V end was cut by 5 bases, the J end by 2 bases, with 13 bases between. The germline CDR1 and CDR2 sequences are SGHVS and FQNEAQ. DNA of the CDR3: TGTGCCAGCAGCCCCTTTCTGGCTCCCTACGAGCAGTACTTC. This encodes CASSPFLAPYEQYF.

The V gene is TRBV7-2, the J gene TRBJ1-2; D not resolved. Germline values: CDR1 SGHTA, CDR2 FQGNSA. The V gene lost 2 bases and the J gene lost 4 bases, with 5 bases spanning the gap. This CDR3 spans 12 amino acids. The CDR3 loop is CASSLRSYGYTF. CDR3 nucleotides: TGTGCCAGCAGCTTAAGGAGCTATGGCTACACCTTC.

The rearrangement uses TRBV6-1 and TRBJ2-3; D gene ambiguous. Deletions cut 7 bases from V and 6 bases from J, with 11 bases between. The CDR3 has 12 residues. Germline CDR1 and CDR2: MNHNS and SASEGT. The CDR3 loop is CASNKRHDTQYF. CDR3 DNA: TGTGCCAGCAATAAAAGGCATGATACGCAGTATTTT.

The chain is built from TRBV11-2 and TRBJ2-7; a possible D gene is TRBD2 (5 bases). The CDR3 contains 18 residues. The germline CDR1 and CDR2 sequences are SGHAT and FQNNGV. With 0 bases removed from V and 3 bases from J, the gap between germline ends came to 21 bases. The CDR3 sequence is CASSLDLWASFRDYEQYF. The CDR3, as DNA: TGTGCCAGCAGCTTAGATCTCTGGGCTAGCTTTAGAGACTACGAGCAGTACTTC.

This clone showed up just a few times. In DNA, the CDR3 is TGTGCCAGCAGTTACCTCGGGACTAGCGCGTCCGGGGAGCTGTTTTTT. Its protein product is CASSYLGTSASGELFF. V is TRBV6-6 and J is TRBJ2-2; 10 nucleotides agree with TRBD2. The germline CDR1 and CDR2 sequences are MNHNY and SVGAGI (reference sequence). V shed 2 bases and J 6 bases; nucleotides not matched to a gene: 6. CDR3 length equals 16 residues.

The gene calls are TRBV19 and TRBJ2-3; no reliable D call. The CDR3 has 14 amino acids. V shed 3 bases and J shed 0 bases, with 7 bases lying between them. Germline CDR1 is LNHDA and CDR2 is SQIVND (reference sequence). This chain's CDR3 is CASSITGSTDTQYF. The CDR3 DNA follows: TGTGCCAGTAGTATTACGGGCAGCACAGATACGCAGTATTTT.

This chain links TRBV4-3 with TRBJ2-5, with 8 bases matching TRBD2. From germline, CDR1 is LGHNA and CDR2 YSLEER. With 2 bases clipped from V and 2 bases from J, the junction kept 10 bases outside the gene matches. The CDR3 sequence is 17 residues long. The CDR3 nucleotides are TGCGCCAGCAGCCAAATTCACAAACTAGCGGTTCAAGAGACCCAGTACTTC. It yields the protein CASSQIHKLAVQETQYF.

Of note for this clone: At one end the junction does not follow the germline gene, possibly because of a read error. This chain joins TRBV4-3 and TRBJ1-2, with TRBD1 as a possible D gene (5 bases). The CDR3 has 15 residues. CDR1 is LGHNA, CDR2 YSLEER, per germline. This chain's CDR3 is CASSQGGGSNYGYTF. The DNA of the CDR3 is TGCGCCAGCAGCCAAGGGGGGGGTTCTAACTATGGCTACACCTTT.

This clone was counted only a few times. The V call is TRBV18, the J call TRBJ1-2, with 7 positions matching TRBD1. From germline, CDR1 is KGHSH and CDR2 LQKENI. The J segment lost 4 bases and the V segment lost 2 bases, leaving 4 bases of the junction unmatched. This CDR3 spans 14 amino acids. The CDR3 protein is CASSPVGTAYGYTF. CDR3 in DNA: TGTGCCAGCTCACCAGTGGGGACAGCCTATGGCTACACCTTC.

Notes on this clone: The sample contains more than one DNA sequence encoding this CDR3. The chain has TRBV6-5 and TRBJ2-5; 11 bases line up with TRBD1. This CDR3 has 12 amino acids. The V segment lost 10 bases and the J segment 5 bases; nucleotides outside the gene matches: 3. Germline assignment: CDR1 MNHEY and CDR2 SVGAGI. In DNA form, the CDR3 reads TGTGCCACGGGGACAGGGGGTGAGACCCAGTACTTC. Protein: CATGTGGETQYF.

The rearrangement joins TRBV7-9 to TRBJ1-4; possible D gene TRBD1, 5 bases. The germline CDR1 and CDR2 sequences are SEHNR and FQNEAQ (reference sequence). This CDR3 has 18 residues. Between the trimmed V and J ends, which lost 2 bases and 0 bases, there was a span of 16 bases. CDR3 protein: CASSLTYRTGTTNEKLFF. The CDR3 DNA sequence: TGTGCCAGCAGCTTAACGTACAGGACCGGTACAACTAATGAAAAACTGTTTTTT.

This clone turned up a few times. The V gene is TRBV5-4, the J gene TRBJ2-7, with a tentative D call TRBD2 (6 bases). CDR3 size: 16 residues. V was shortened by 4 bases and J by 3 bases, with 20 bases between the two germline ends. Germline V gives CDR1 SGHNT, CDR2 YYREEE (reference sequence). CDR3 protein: CASSPGGLQWGYEQYF. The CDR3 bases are TGTGCCAGCAGCCCTGGGGGACTTCAATGGGGCTACGAGCAGTACTTC.

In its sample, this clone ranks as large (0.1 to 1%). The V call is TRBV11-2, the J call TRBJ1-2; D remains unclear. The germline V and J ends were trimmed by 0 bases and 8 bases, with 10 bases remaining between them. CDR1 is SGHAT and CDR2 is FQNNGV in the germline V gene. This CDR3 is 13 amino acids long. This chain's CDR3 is CASSLDQIGGYTF. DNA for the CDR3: TGTGCCAGCAGCTTAGACCAGATTGGGGGCTACACCTTC.

CDR3 DNA sequence: TGTGCCAGCAGCCGACTTGCTTCAGGGTTCTATGGCTACACCTTC. It is translated as CASSRLASGFYGYTF. The chain employs TRBV7-2 and TRBJ1-2; maybe TRBD1 (5 bases). This CDR3 is built from 15 residues. Germline V lookup: CDR1 SGHTA, CDR2 FQGNSA. The V gene lost 5 bases and the J gene lost 4 bases, with 17 bases spanning the gap.

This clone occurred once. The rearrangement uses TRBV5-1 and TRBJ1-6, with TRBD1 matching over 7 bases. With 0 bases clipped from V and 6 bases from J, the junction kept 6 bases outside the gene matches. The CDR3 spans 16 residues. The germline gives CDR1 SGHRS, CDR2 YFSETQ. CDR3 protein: CASSLEPGTVNSPLHF. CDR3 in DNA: TGCGCCAGCAGCTTGGAGCCCGGGACAGTTAATTCACCCCTCCACTTT.

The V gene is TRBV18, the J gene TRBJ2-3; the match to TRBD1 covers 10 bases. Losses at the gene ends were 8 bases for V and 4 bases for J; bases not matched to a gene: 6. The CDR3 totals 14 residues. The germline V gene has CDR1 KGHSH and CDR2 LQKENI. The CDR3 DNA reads TGTGCCAGCGCATCGACAGGGGGCGCAGATACGCAGTATTTT. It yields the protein CASASTGGADTQYF.

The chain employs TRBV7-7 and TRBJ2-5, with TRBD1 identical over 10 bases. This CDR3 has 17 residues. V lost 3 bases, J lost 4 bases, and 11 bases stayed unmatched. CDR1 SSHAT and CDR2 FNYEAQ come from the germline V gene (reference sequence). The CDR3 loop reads CASSFLPGTGVTETQYF. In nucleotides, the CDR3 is TGTGCCAGCAGCTTTTTGCCCGGGACAGGGGTTACAGAGACCCAGTACTTC.

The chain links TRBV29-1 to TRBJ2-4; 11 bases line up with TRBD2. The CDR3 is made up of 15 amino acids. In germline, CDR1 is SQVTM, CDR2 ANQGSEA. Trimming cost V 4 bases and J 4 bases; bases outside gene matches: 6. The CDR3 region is CSVALAGDNKNIQYF. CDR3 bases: TGCAGCGTTGCACTAGCGGGAGACAATAAAAACATTCAGTACTTC.